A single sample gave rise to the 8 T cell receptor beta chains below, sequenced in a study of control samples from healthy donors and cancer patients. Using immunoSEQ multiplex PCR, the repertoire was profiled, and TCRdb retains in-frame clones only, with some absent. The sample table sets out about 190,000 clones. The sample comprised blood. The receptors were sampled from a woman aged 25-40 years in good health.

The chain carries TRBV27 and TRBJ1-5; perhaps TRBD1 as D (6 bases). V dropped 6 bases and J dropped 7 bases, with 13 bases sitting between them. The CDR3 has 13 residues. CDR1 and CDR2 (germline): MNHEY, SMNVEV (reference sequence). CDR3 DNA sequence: TGTGCCAGCAGACGGGGGGCAAGGCAGCCCCAGCATTTT. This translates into CASRRGARQPQHF.

The CDR3 sequence: CASSPGATEAFF. CDR3 nucleotides: TGTGCCAGCAGCCCAGGGGCGACTGAAGCTTTCTTT. The chain carries TRBV28 and TRBJ1-1, with a weak D call TRBD1 (6 bases). The CDR3 runs 12 residues. Germline V gene lookup returns CDR1 MDHEN and CDR2 SYDVKM. Between the trimmed V and J ends, which lost 6 bases and 5 bases, there was a span of 10 bases.

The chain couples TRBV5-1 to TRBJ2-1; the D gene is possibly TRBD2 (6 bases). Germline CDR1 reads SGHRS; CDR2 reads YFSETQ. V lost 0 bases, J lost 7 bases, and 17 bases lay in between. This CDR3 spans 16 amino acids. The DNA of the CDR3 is TGCGCCAGCAGCTTGGCCAGGCGGGGAGGTTTAAATGAGCAGTTCTTC. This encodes CASSLARRGGLNEQFF.

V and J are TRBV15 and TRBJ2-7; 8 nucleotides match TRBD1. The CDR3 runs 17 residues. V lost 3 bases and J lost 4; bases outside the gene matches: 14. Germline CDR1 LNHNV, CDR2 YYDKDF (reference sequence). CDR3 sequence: CATSSPSSGGVRYEQYF. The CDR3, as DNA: TGTGCCACCAGCAGTCCGAGCTCAGGGGGCGTGAGGTACGAGCAGTACTTC.

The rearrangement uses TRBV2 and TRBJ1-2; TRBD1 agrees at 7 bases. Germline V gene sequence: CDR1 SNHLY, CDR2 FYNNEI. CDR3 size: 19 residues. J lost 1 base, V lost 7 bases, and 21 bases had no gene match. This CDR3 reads CASTEGLGRGQTLNYGYTF. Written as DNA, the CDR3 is TGTGCCAGCACCGAAGGCTTGGGGAGGGGGCAAACCCTTAACTATGGCTACACCTTC.

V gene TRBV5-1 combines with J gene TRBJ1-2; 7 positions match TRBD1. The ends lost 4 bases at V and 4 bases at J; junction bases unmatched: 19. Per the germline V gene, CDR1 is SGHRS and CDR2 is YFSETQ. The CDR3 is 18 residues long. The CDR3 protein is CASSLQTGRSRQSYGYTF. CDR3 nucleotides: TGCGCCAGCAGCCTTCAGACAGGGCGGTCCCGTCAGAGCTATGGCTACACCTTC.

The CDR3 bases are TGTGCCAGCAGTAATGAACAGGGTTTCACTGAAGCTTTCTTT. It yields the protein CASSNEQGFTEAFF. The V and J genes are TRBV28 and TRBJ1-1; TRBD1 is a possible D gene (6 bases). Between the trimmed V and J ends, which lost 5 bases and 4 bases, there was a span of 14 bases. This CDR3 spans 14 amino acids. Per the germline V gene, CDR1 is MDHEN and CDR2 is SYDVKM. Looking up the rest from reference TRBV28 and TRBJ1-1 gives the full variable domain: DVKVTQSSRYLVKRTGEKVFLECVQDMDHENMFWYRQDPGLGLRLIYFSYDVKMKEKGDIPEGYSVSREKKERFSLILESASTNQTSMYLCASSNEQGFTEAFFGQGTRLTVV.

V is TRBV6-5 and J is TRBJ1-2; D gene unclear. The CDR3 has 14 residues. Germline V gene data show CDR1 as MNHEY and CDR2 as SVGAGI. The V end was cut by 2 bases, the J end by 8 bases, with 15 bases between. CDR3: CASSYGRQHGGYTF. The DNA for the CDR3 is TGTGCCAGCAGTTACGGCAGGCAACATGGAGGCTACACCTTC.